What follows are 30 T cell receptor beta chains derived from one specimen sequenced in a study of CD8 T cells in ankylosing spondylitis. Regarding the study as a whole: In ankylosing spondylitis blood, a motif of several highly homologous TCR beta variants appeared characteristic.

No antigen has been identified for these receptors. TCRdb fed the 5' RACE reads into MiXCR, producing one record per CDR3 protein. The data contain more than 650,000 distinct CDR3 sequences, approximately 12% of them singletons. Sequences were obtained from blood, either unsorted or a sorted T cell fraction (not recorded which). These receptor sequences come from a male donor with ankylosing spondylitis.

This clonotype turned up a few times. V and J are TRBV18 and TRBJ2-2; D is ambiguous. This CDR3 comprises 14 residues. CDR1 KGHSH and CDR2 LQKENI come from the germline V gene. Deletions cut 5 bases from V and 2 bases from J, with 9 bases between. In DNA, the CDR3 is TGTGCCAGCTCAACGAGGCGTAACACCGGGGAGCTGTTTTTT. This sequence encodes CASSTRRNTGELFF.

This clonotype has only a few counts. The chain combines TRBV20-1 with TRBJ1-2, with D possibly being TRBD1 (6 bases). Germline CDR1 reads DFQATT; CDR2 reads SNEGSKA (reference sequence). CDR3 length: 15 amino acids. Trimming shortened V by 0 bases and J by 1 base, and 12 bases separated the two germline ends. CDR3 sequence (DNA): TGCAGTGCTAGAGATCTGACAGGACTTAACTATGGCTACACCTTC. Its translation: CSARDLTGLNYGYTF.

This clonotype has only a few counts. The genes are TRBV20-1 and TRBJ2-1; the D is unclear. V lost 0 bases and J 8 bases, leaving 11 bases between the germline ends. The CDR3 runs 13 residues. CDR1 is DFQATT and CDR2 is SNEGSKA in the germline V gene (reference sequence). The CDR3 nucleotides read TGCAGTGCTAGAGACAATCTCCGGTATGAGCAGTTCTTC. Translation gives CSARDNLRYEQFF.

V usage is TRBV6-5 and J usage is TRBJ1-5; D gene unclear. CDR3 length: 13 amino acids. The V and J ends lost 2 bases and 3 bases respectively, with 5 bases between them. The germline CDR1 and CDR2 sequences are MNHEY and SVGAGI. CDR3 coding DNA: TGTGCCAGCAGTTACGAATTCAATCAGCCCCAGCATTTT. Its translation: CASSYEFNQPQHF.

This clonotype appeared many times. This chain connects TRBV4-3 to TRBJ2-7, with D perhaps matching TRBD1 (6 bases). The CDR3 totals 14 residues. CDR1 and CDR2 from the germline V gene are LGHNA and YSLEER. V was cut by 2 bases and J by 6 bases, with 14 bases left in between. CDR3 sequence (DNA): TGCGCCAGCAGCCAACAAACAGGGTCGGCCGAGCAGTACTTC. Its protein product is CASSQQTGSAEQYF.

This clonotype has just a few counts. The chain has TRBV6-5 and TRBJ1-1, with D possibly being TRBD1 (5 bases). Trimming took 9 bases from V and 1 from J, leaving 9 bases between them. Germline V lookup: CDR1 MNHEY, CDR2 SVGAGI. CDR3 length: 12 residues. CDR3 region: CARLQGNTEAFF. The DNA of the CDR3 is TGTGCCAGGTTGCAGGGGAACACTGAAGCTTTCTTT.

This chain uses TRBV6-5 with TRBJ1-5, with 8 positions matching TRBD1. Germline V gene lookup returns CDR1 MNHEY and CDR2 SVGAGI. The junction had 4 bases not matched to a gene; V was cut back by 2 bases and J by 4 bases. The CDR3 sequence is 15 residues long. The CDR3 loop is CASSYPDRGNQPQHF. CDR3 nucleotides: TGTGCCAGCAGTTACCCCGACAGGGGAAATCAGCCCCAGCATTTT.

This clonotype has more than one count but fewer than ten. The gene calls are TRBV7-3 and TRBJ2-3, with 8 bases identical to TRBD1. CDR3 size: 14 residues. From germline, CDR1 is SGHTA and CDR2 FQGTGA. Germline trimming cut 6 bases from V and 0 bases from J; bases unmatched to any gene: 2. Written as DNA, the CDR3 is TGTGCCAGCAGGGGACAGGTTAGCACAGATACGCAGTATTTT. Translation: CASRGQVSTDTQYF.

The table lists this clonotype with many counts. This chain connects TRBV18 to TRBJ1-2; maybe TRBD1 (5 bases). The CDR3 has 13 amino acids. V was cut by 8 bases and J by 4 bases, with 14 bases left in between. Germline V gives CDR1 KGHSH, CDR2 LQKENI. CDR3 protein: CASSPGDGYGYTF. The CDR3 DNA sequence: TGTGCCAGCAGTCCTGGGGACGGCTATGGCTACACCTTC. The complete variable domain, with remaining parts taken from reference TRBV18 and TRBJ1-2, reads NAGVMQNPRHLVRRRGQEARLRCSPMKGHSHVYWYRQLPEEGLKFMVYLQKENIIDESGMPKERFSAEFPKEGPSILRIQQVVRGDSAAYFCASSPGDGYGYTFGSGTRLTVV.

The chain employs TRBV5-1 and TRBJ1-1; D unclear. Germline V gene lookup returns CDR1 SGHRS and CDR2 YFSETQ. This CDR3 is 15 amino acids long. The V end was cut by 1 base, the J end by 2 bases, with 12 bases between. The CDR3 bases are TGCGCCAGCAGCTTGTCTCAGGCCCGCAACACTGAAGCTTTCTTT. Residues: CASSLSQARNTEAFF. Variable domain in full (rest from reference TRBV5-1 and TRBJ1-1): KAGVTQTPRYLIKTRGQQVTLSCSPISGHRSVSWYQQTPGQGLQFLFEYFSETQRNKGNFPGRFSGRQFSNSRSEMNVSTLELGDSALYLCASSLSQARNTEAFFGQGTRLTVV.

The chain couples TRBV20-1 to TRBJ1-4; 9 bases map to TRBD1. The junction had 9 bases not matched to a gene; V was cut back by 5 bases and J by 8 bases. The germline V gene has CDR1 DFQATT and CDR2 SNEGSKA (reference sequence). The CDR3 totals 14 residues. DNA for the CDR3: TGCAGTGCTCAGGAGGGACAGGGATCGGAAAAACTGTTTTTT. Its translation is CSAQEGQGSEKLFF.

This clonotype was found many times. V and J are TRBV7-2 and TRBJ1-6; 7 bases agree with TRBD1. Germline V gives CDR1 SGHTA, CDR2 FQGNSA. V shed 0 bases and J 7 bases; nucleotides not matched to a gene: 3. There are 15 residues in the CDR3. In DNA, the CDR3 is TGTGCCAGCAGCTTAGCTGTGACAGGGAATTCACCCCTCCACTTT. Its translation: CASSLAVTGNSPLHF.

This chain joins TRBV5-1 and TRBJ2-3; D is unresolved. Trimming pared 1 base from V and 1 base from J, leaving 13 bases between. Germline values: CDR1 SGHRS, CDR2 YFSETQ. The CDR3 consists of 16 residues. For the CDR3, the DNA is TGCGCCAGCAGCTTGTGGGCGCCTGGGGGCACAGATACGCAGTATTTT. Amino acids: CASSLWAPGGTDTQYF.

This clonotype was found a few times. V and J are TRBV29-1 and TRBJ1-5, with D unresolved. V was cut by 5 bases and J by 0 bases, with 5 bases left in between. The CDR3 runs to 12 residues. Germline CDR1 is SQVTM and CDR2 is ANQGSEA. The CDR3 DNA is TGCAGCGTTTCTTATAGCAATCAGCCCCAGCATTTT. This codes for CSVSYSNQPQHF.

In this sample, this clonotype turned up a few times. The V and J genes are TRBV6-6 and TRBJ2-5; D remains ambiguous. Germline values: CDR1 MNHNY, CDR2 SVGAGI (reference sequence). The CDR3 consists of 11 residues. The V end was cut by 4 bases, the J end by 9 bases, with 9 bases between. DNA for the CDR3: TGTGCCAGCAGTTTCAGTTTGGCCCAGTACTTC. This encodes CASSFSLAQYF.

This clonotype was detected only a few times. The chain combines TRBV11-2 with TRBJ1-6, with a weak D call TRBD1 (5 bases). The CDR3 covers 17 residues. Germline CDR1 SGHAT, CDR2 FQNNGV. Trimming left V 0 bases short and J 0 bases short, with 9 bases between. The CDR3 loop is CASSLEEGNSYNSPLHF. CDR3 nucleotide sequence: TGTGCCAGCAGCTTAGAGGAGGGGAACTCCTATAATTCACCCCTCCACTTT.

This chain joins TRBV29-1 and TRBJ1-1, with no clear D. With 4 bases removed from V and 1 base from J, the gap between germline ends came to 7 bases. Germline V gives CDR1 SQVTM, CDR2 ANQGSEA. CDR3 length: 12 residues. Written as DNA, the CDR3 is TGCAGCGTTGGGGATCCGAACACTGAAGCTTTCTTT. Residues: CSVGDPNTEAFF.

There are a few counts of this clonotype. The chain links TRBV15 to TRBJ1-1, with TRBD1 matching over 7 bases. V dropped 2 bases and J dropped 3; count of bases not matched to a gene: 6. The CDR3 loop spans 15 amino acids. Per the germline V gene, CDR1 is LNHNV and CDR2 is YYDKDF (reference sequence). The CDR3 protein is CATSRTTGRYTEAFF. In nucleotides, the CDR3 is TGTGCCACCAGCAGAACGACAGGGAGGTACACTGAAGCTTTCTTT.

The table lists this clonotype with a few counts. This chain connects TRBV20-1 to TRBJ2-6; TRBD2 matches 15 bases. The CDR3 has 16 amino acids. Germline V gene lookup returns CDR1 DFQATT and CDR2 SNEGSKA (reference sequence). With V trimmed by 5 bases and J by 2 bases, 1 base remained unmatched. CDR3 protein: CSAGTSGRPGANVLTF. The CDR3 coding sequence is TGCAGTGCTGGGACTAGCGGGAGGCCTGGGGCCAACGTCCTGACTTTC.

The gene calls are TRBV29-1 and TRBJ2-7, with TRBD2 identical over 9 bases. The CDR3 runs 13 residues. The V and J ends lost 6 bases and 5 bases, in that order; junction bases with no gene match: 8. Germline-derived CDR1 and CDR2 are SQVTM and ANQGSEA. CDR3 sequence reads: CSVGGRAADEQYF. In nucleotides, the CDR3 is TGCAGCGTCGGCGGGAGGGCCGCAGACGAGCAGTACTTC.

In this sample, this clonotype turned up many times. The V gene is TRBV29-1, the J gene TRBJ1-2; D call uncertain. CDR3 length: 14 amino acids. Germline V lookup: CDR1 SQVTM, CDR2 ANQGSEA. V lost 2 bases, J lost 0 bases, and 10 bases lay in between. CDR3 bases: TGCAGCGTTGAAAGCTCGAAAACTAACTATGGCTACACCTTC. Its translation: CSVESSKTNYGYTF.

CDR3 loop: CATDPQGTVAYEQYF. The CDR3 DNA sequence: TGTGCCACCGACCCACAGGGCACGGTTGCCTACGAGCAGTACTTC. The rearrangement links TRBV28 to TRBJ2-7, with D tentatively TRBD1 (6 bases). V lost 10 bases and J lost 2, with 21 bases in between. Germline V lookup: CDR1 MDHEN, CDR2 SYDVKM. This CDR3 is built from 15 residues.

This CDR3 is CASSQVAREGLGYTF. The CDR3 DNA follows: TGTGCCAGCAGCCAAGTCGCCAGGGAGGGTCTTGGCTACACCTTC. The chain is built from TRBV3-1 and TRBJ1-2, with D maybe TRBD1 (5 bases). The length of the CDR3 is 15 residues. Germline V CDR1 and CDR2: LGHDT, YNNKEL (reference sequence). Trimming took off 1 base at V and 7 bases at J, with 16 bases between the two ends.

In this sample, this clonotype turned up a few times. DNA for the CDR3: TGCGCCAGTTGCCGGGACAGGGGGTTTGGTGAAGCTTTCTTT. This sequence encodes CASCRDRGFGEAFF. The J gene is TRBJ1-1, the V gene TRBV5-1, with 11 bases identical to TRBD1. Germline CDR1 is SGHRS and CDR2 is YFSETQ. This CDR3 is 14 amino acids long. V was clipped by 8 bases and J by 7 bases; unmatched bases: 10. The whole variable domain, remainder taken from reference TRBV5-1 and TRBJ1-1, is KAGVTQTPRYLIKTRGQQVTLSCSPISGHRSVSWYQQTPGQGLQFLFEYFSETQRNKGNFPGRFSGRQFSNSRSEMNVSTLELGDSALYLCASCRDRGFGEAFFGQGTRLTVV.

There are a few counts of this clonotype. V gene TRBV7-2 combines with J gene TRBJ2-1; no firm D call. The CDR3 consists of 13 residues. The germline gives CDR1 SGHTA, CDR2 FQGNSA. Between the trimmed V and J ends, which lost 1 base and 10 bases, there was a span of 11 bases. The CDR3 region is CASSLGYSDEQFF. DNA for the CDR3: TGTGCCAGCAGCTTAGGATACAGCGACGAGCAGTTCTTC.

This clonotype was counted many times. The gene calls are TRBV20-1 and TRBJ2-3, with 7 bases identical to TRBD2. CDR3 length: 13 amino acids. The germline CDR1 and CDR2 sequences are DFQATT and SNEGSKA (reference sequence). The V gene end was trimmed by 5 bases and the J gene end by 4 bases; junction bases not matched to a gene: 6. CDR3 in amino acids: CSAGGGDPDTQYF. The CDR3 DNA sequence: TGCAGTGCTGGGGGGGGGGACCCAGATACGCAGTATTTT.

The chain recombines TRBV10-3 with TRBJ1-2; D may be TRBD1 (6 bases). The germline gives CDR1 ENHRY, CDR2 SYGVKD. Trimming stripped 2 bases from V and 8 bases from J, with 18 bases between. This CDR3 has 15 amino acids. CDR3 coding DNA: TGTGCCATCAGTGAGGTGGTGGGGGCGTCGTCAGGCTACACCTTC. This sequence encodes CAISEVVGASSGYTF.

There are a few counts of this clonotype. The CDR3 nucleotides read TGCAGTGCTAGCCGGGTGGACAGATTCTATGGCTACACCTTC. Residues: CSASRVDRFYGYTF. The chain combines TRBV20-1 with TRBJ1-2; D may be TRBD1 (6 bases). Germline V CDR1 and CDR2: DFQATT, SNEGSKA (reference sequence). The CDR3 length is 14 residues. V was cut by 3 bases and J by 4 bases, with 15 bases left in between.

This clonotype has only a few counts. This chain connects TRBV4-3 to TRBJ1-3; D remains unclear. V lost 3 bases, J lost 3 bases, and 18 bases lay in between. CDR3 length: 17 residues. From germline, CDR1 is LGHNA and CDR2 YSLEER. This CDR3 reads CASSHRAPGFDGNTIYF. Here the CDR3 DNA reads TGCGCCAGCAGCCACCGAGCTCCGGGGTTCGATGGAAACACCATATATTTT.

This clonotype was counted ten times or more. The chain uses TRBV29-1 and TRBJ1-1; D unresolved. The CDR3 runs 11 residues. Germline CDR1 is SQVTM and CDR2 is ANQGSEA. V was clipped by 5 bases and J by 11 bases, with 15 bases between them. The CDR3 bases are TGCAGCGTTCTTCCGTCGGGCGAGGCTTTCTTT. Protein sequence: CSVLPSGEAFF.